The next 10 T cell receptor beta chains were all read from a single sample in a study of Graves' ophthalmopathy and Graves' hyperthyroidism. Amplification targeted the TCR beta CDR3 regions, with RNA transcripts as the source material. RT-PCR in the first round used HTBI primers; a second-round multiplex PCR followed. TCRdb reanalysed the multiplex PCR reads using MiXCR and keeps one entry per CDR3 protein. The profile shows 500,000 to 700,000 distinct CDR3 sequences, 35% to 40% of them singletons. The specimen was peripheral blood or thyroid tissue (not recorded which). The receptors shown here come from an adult man with Graves' hyperthyroidism.

Worth noting for this clonotype: A much larger clone differs from this one at a single base, so this may be a read error. The rearrangement joins TRBV5-5 to TRBJ1-5; D ambiguous. CDR1 and CDR2 from the germline V gene are SGHKS and YYEKEE (reference sequence). The CDR3 extends over 12 amino acids. The CDR3 nucleotides read TGTGTCAGCAGTGAGGTCGGTCAGCCCCAGCATTTT. Its protein is CVSSEVGQPQHF. Together with reference TRBV5-5 and TRBJ1-5, the CDR3 gives the full variable domain: DAGVTQSPTHLIKTRGQQVTLRCSPISGHKSVSWYQQVLGQGPQFIFQYYEKEERGRGNFPDRFSARQFPNYSSELNVNALLLGDSALYLCVSSEVGQPQHFGDGTRLSIL.

This clonotype was observed many times. The rearrangement links TRBV12-3 or TRBV12-4 to TRBJ1-1; maybe TRBD1 (5 bases). V lost 1 base, J lost 4 bases, and 13 bases lay in between. The CDR3 runs 15 residues. The CDR3 region is CASSLGAGRSTEAFF. CDR3 nucleotide sequence: TGTGCCAGCAGTTTAGGGGCAGGGAGGTCCACTGAAGCTTTCTTT.

Concerning this clonotype: The junction departs from germline at one end; a sequencing error may be responsible. The V and J genes are TRBV15 and TRBJ1-5; tentative D call: TRBD1 (6 bases). Per the germline V gene, CDR1 is LNHNV and CDR2 is YYDKDF (reference sequence). This CDR3 comprises 14 residues. The CDR3 here is CAASSVTGNQPQHF. The DNA for the CDR3 is TGTGCCGCCAGCAGCGTAACAGGGAATCAGCCCCAGCATTTT.

To note about this clonotype: A read error may explain this, as a much larger clone is one base away. The chain joins TRBV9 to TRBJ1-6; tentatively, D is TRBD1 (5 bases). V was cut by 4 bases and J by 2 bases, with 13 bases left in between. CDR1 SGDLS and CDR2 YYNGEE come from the germline V gene. The CDR3 has 16 residues. The CDR3 region is CASSSSGGPYNSPLHF. The CDR3 DNA follows: TGTGCCAGCAGCTCTAGTGGGGGACCCTATAATTCACCCCTCCACTTT.

The chain recombines TRBV5-4 with TRBJ1-2, with D tentatively TRBD1 (5 bases). In germline, CDR1 is SGHNT, CDR2 YYREEE (reference sequence). Trimming shortened V by 2 bases and J by 6 bases, and 11 bases separated the two germline ends. The CDR3 spans 13 residues. The chain's CDR3 is CASSFGQGDGYTF. CDR3 DNA: TGTGCCAGCAGCTTTGGTCAGGGCGATGGCTACACCTTC.

This rearrangement joins TRBV2 to TRBJ1-1; D not certain. There are 13 residues in the CDR3. Deletions cut 5 bases from V and 8 bases from J, with 15 bases between. CDR1 and CDR2 (germline): SNHLY, FYNNEI. The chain's CDR3 is CASSREIAQEAFF. The CDR3, as DNA: TGTGCCAGCAGTCGGGAGATAGCCCAAGAAGCTTTCTTT.

This clonotype has only one observation. The chain joins TRBV11-1 to TRBJ2-1, with 7 positions matching TRBD1. The CDR3 consists of 16 residues. V lost 5 bases to trimming and J lost 4 bases; unmatched junction nucleotides: 11. The germline V gene encodes CDR1 SGHAT and CDR2 FQDESV (reference sequence). The CDR3 loop reads CASSTNRDRPYNEQFF. The CDR3, as DNA: TGTGCCAGCAGCACAAACCGGGACAGACCATACAATGAGCAGTTCTTC.

V gene TRBV19 combines with J gene TRBJ1-5, with no clear D. The V end lost 3 bases, the J end lost 11 bases, and 17 bases lay between the germline ends. Germline CDR1 and CDR2: LNHDA and SQIVND (reference sequence). There are 14 residues in the CDR3. CDR3 DNA sequence: TGTGCCAGTAGTATCCCGGGAGGGTTCGAGACCCAGCATTTT. Protein: CASSIPGGFETQHF. The complete variable domain, with remaining parts taken from reference TRBV19 and TRBJ1-5, reads DGGITQSPKYLFRKEGQNVTLSCEQNLNHDAMYWYRQDPGQGLRLIYYSQIVNDFQKGDIAEGYSVSREKKESFPLTVTSAQKNPTAFYLCASSIPGGFETQHFGDGTRLSIL.

This clonotype was detected many times. The genes are TRBV29-1 and TRBJ2-2, with D possibly matching TRBD2 (6 bases). CDR1 and CDR2 from the germline V gene are SQVTM and ANQGSEA. Trimming removed 6 bases from V and 4 bases from J, with 21 bases in between. This CDR3 contains 16 residues. This CDR3 is CSVYRGTFRTTGELFF. CDR3 bases: TGCAGCGTCTACCGCGGGACTTTCCGAACCACCGGGGAGCTGTTTTTT.

V gene TRBV7-9 combines with J gene TRBJ2-7, with D possibly TRBD1 on 6 matching bases. The DNA matches TRBJ2-4 better at its end, which makes the J call doubtful. This CDR3 comprises 14 residues. Germline loops: CDR1 SEHNR, CDR2 FQNEAQ (reference sequence). The CDR3: CASSLPDSSDIQYF. DNA for the CDR3: TGTGCCAGCAGCTTACCGGACAGTTCGGACATTCAGTACTTC.